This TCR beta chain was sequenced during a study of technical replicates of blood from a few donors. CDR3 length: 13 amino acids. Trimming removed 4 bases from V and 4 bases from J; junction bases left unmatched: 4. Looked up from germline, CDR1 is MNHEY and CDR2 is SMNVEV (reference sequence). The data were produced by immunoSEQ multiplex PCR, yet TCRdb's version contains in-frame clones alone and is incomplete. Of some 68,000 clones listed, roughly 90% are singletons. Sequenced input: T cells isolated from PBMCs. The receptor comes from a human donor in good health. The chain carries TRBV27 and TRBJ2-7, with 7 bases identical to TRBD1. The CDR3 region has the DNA TGTGCCAGCAGTTGGGGACAGAGGTACGAGCAGTACTTC. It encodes CASSWGQRYEQYF.